One sample yielded the 14 T cell receptor beta chains listed below, sequenced in a study of T cell changes during pregnancy in multiple sclerosis. Profiled with immunoSEQ multiplex PCR; TCRdb holds only in-frame clones, not every one. The repertoire holds tens of thousands of clones, with 85% to 95% as singletons. This specimen was peripheral blood, taken in the third trimester of pregnancy. The source of these receptors is a female donor in good health, enrolled as a control in a pregnancy study.

This clone appeared once. The rearrangement links TRBV30 to TRBJ1-4, with 9 bases fitting TRBD1. This CDR3 spans 14 amino acids. Germline V gene data show CDR1 as GTSNPN and CDR2 as SVGIG (reference sequence). V lost 3 bases to trimming and J lost 6 bases; unmatched junction nucleotides: 5. In DNA form, the CDR3 reads TGTGCCTGGAGGGGACAGGGTCCCCATGAAAAACTGTTTTTT. It yields the protein CAWRGQGPHEKLFF.

The chain links TRBV7-2 to TRBJ2-5; 9 bases match TRBD2. CDR3 length equals 15 residues. V dropped 5 bases and J dropped 5; count of bases not matched to a gene: 9. Germline CDR1 SGHTA, CDR2 FQGNSA. The CDR3 sequence is CASSDMGLAGETQYF. The CDR3 DNA sequence: TGTGCCAGCAGCGACATGGGACTAGCCGGGGAGACCCAGTACTTC. The whole variable domain, remainder taken from reference TRBV7-2 and TRBJ2-5, is GAGVSQSPSNKVTEKGKDVELRCDPISGHTALYWYRQSLGQGLEFLIYFQGNSAPDKSGLPSDRFSAERTGGSVSTLTIQRTQQEDSAVYLCASSDMGLAGETQYFGPGTRLLVL.

This clone came up once. J is TRBJ2-7 and V is TRBV7-2; D perhaps matches TRBD1 (5 bases). The CDR3 covers 18 residues. Germline V gene data show CDR1 as SGHTA and CDR2 as FQGNSA. V lost 1 base, J lost 1 base, and 20 bases lay in between. As DNA, the CDR3 is TGTGCCAGCAGCTTAGTTCCAGGGAAGTACGGTAGTTCCTACGAGCAGTACTTC. Translating it yields CASSLVPGKYGSSYEQYF.

This rearrangement joins TRBV7-2 to TRBJ2-7; 7 positions agree with TRBD1. The trim removed 3 bases at V and 3 bases at J, leaving 8 bases unmatched. CDR1 is SGHTA, CDR2 FQGNSA, per germline. CDR3 size: 15 residues. CDR3 amino acids: CASSFSGTADYEQYF. The DNA of the CDR3 is TGTGCCAGCAGCTTCTCCGGGACAGCAGACTACGAGCAGTACTTC.

The chain carries TRBV11-3 and TRBJ2-1; TRBD1 agrees at 7 bases. CDR3 length: 15 residues. J gave up 3 bases and V 1 base, and 3 bases lay outside the gene matches. The germline V gene encodes CDR1 SGHNT and CDR2 YENEEA. The DNA for the CDR3 is TGTGCCAGCAGCTTAGGAGGGACAGACTACAATGAGCAGTTCTTC. Its protein product is CASSLGGTDYNEQFF. The full variable domain, its missing parts supplied by reference TRBV11-3 and TRBJ2-1, is EAGVVQSPRYKIIEKKQPVAFWCNPISGHNTLYWYLQNLGQGPELLIRYENEEAVDDSQLPKDRFSAERLKGVDSTLKIQPAELGDSAVYLCASSLGGTDYNEQFFGPGTRLTVL.

The chain combines TRBV6-6 with TRBJ2-5, with 11 bases fitting TRBD2. Per germline, CDR1 MNHNY and CDR2 SVGAGI (reference sequence). J lost 5 bases, V lost 7 bases, and 6 bases had no gene match. This CDR3 has 14 residues. The CDR3 loop reads CASKVAGGAETQYF. In DNA, the CDR3 is TGTGCCAGCAAAGTAGCGGGAGGGGCTGAGACCCAGTACTTC.

The gene calls are TRBV9 and TRBJ2-5; tentative D call: TRBD1 (6 bases). Deletions cut 4 bases from V and 4 bases from J, with 14 bases between. Germline V gives CDR1 SGDLS, CDR2 YYNGEE. The CDR3 spans 14 residues. The CDR3 here is CASSPRTAIETQYF. In DNA form, the CDR3 reads TGTGCCAGCAGCCCTAGGACAGCAATAGAGACCCAGTACTTC.

V usage is TRBV4-1 and J usage is TRBJ1-1, with TRBD1 matching 8 bases. Germline CDR1 reads MGHRA; CDR2 reads YSYEKL. V gave up 4 bases and J gave up 4 bases; unmatched junction bases: 20. This CDR3 contains 19 residues. In DNA form, the CDR3 reads TGCGCCAGCAGCCTTCTTTATCCCAGGGGGCGTCGAAGTGTCACTGAAGCTTTCTTT. Translation gives CASSLLYPRGRRSVTEAFF.

The rearrangement uses TRBV25-1 and TRBJ1-2; 7 bases map to TRBD1. The CDR3 loop spans 15 amino acids. The J segment lost 4 bases and the V segment lost 2 bases, leaving 7 bases of the junction unmatched. Looked up from germline, CDR1 is MGHDK and CDR2 is SYGVNS. The CDR3: CASSEPGTAPYGYTF. CDR3 coding DNA: TGTGCCAGCAGTGAACCCGGGACAGCTCCCTATGGCTACACCTTC.

This chain links TRBV4-3 with TRBJ2-2, with 8 bases lining up with TRBD1. The CDR3 loop spans 15 amino acids. From germline, CDR1 is LGHNA and CDR2 YSLEER. With V trimmed by 2 bases and J by 6 bases, 5 bases remained unmatched. The CDR3 DNA sequence: TGCGCCAGCAGCCAATCGCCGGACAGGGCCGGGGAGCTGTTTTTT. Translation gives CASSQSPDRAGELFF.

The genes are TRBV6-5 and TRBJ2-3; a weak D match, TRBD2 (6 bases). V lost 5 bases to trimming and J lost 2 bases, with 8 bases between them. Germline CDR1 reads MNHEY; CDR2 reads SVGAGI. The CDR3 has 13 amino acids. Here the CDR3 reads CASSSGYTDTQYF. CDR3 bases: TGTGCCAGCAGTAGCGGGTACACAGATACGCAGTATTTT.

The rearrangement joins TRBV7-3 to TRBJ2-3, with TRBD2 identical over 8 bases. Germline loops: CDR1 SGHTA, CDR2 FQGTGA. Trimming removed 5 bases from V and 0 bases from J; junction bases left unmatched: 10. The CDR3 is 17 amino acids. The CDR3 region is CASSLLGGVPSTDTQYF. The CDR3 nucleotides are TGTGCCAGCAGCCTCCTCGGGGGGGTCCCGAGCACAGATACGCAGTATTTT.

This chain links TRBV15 with TRBJ1-5, with a tentative D call TRBD1 (6 bases). V shed 0 bases and J shed 9 bases, with 15 bases lying between them. Germline V gene lookup returns CDR1 LNHNV and CDR2 YYDKDF (reference sequence). The CDR3 extends over 15 amino acids. The CDR3 DNA reads as TGTGCCACCAGCAGAGATTTCAGGGGCGGTGGGCCCCAGCATTTT. Amino acids: CATSRDFRGGGPQHF.

This rearrangement joins TRBV28 to TRBJ1-2; weak D call: TRBD1 (5 bases). Trimming stripped 4 bases from V and 3 bases from J, with 12 bases between. The CDR3 consists of 14 residues. Germline values: CDR1 MDHEN, CDR2 SYDVKM. CDR3 amino acids: CASSSGGEDYGYTF. In DNA form, the CDR3 reads TGTGCCAGCAGTTCGGGAGGGGAGGACTATGGCTACACCTTC.